This is a list of T cell receptor beta chains from one sample in a study of blood T cell repertoires in COVID-19. Clones were read by immunoSEQ multiplex PCR, and TCRdb kept only the in-frame ones, dropping some. The profile shows 120,000 to 150,000 clones, roughly 87% of them singletons. Material for sequencing was PBMCs or T cells enriched from blood (not recorded which). Receptors were obtained from a woman aged 40 to 50 who had been exposed to COVID-19. Both conserved end residues are part of each CDR3. D genes are given only for firm matches. Some rows have no size entry. The others give once, few or many, or a class for an expanded clone.

V gene	clone size	J gene	CDR3 length	D gene	CDR3 protein	CDR3 DNA
TRBV5-1	few	TRBJ2-2	18	TRBD2	CASSKEPGLAGITGELFF	TGCGCCAGCAGCAAGGAGCCGGGGCTAGCGGGGATCACCGGGGAGCTGTTTTTT
TRBV18	NA	TRBJ1-2	14	NA	CASSPAGTYYGYTF	TGTGCCAGCTCACCAGCAGGTACCTACTATGGCTACACCTTC
TRBV19	NA	TRBJ2-7	14	NA	CASSPITEPYEQYF	TGTGCCAGTAGTCCAATAACAGAACCCTACGAGCAGTACTTC
TRBV9	NA	TRBJ1-4	14	NA	CASSPGGVLEKLFF	TGTGCCAGCAGCCCCGGTGGAGTGCTGGAAAAACTGTTTTTT
TRBV9	NA	TRBJ1-6	15	TRBD1	CASSPTGQGHSPLHF	TGTGCCAGCAGCCCTACAGGACAGGGGCATTCACCCCTCCACTTT
TRBV11-2	NA	TRBJ2-5	11	NA	CASSLRETQYF	TGTGCCAGCAGCTTGAGGGAGACCCAGTACTTC
TRBV6-5	NA	TRBJ2-3	13	NA	CASVAGVADTQYF	TGTGCCAGCGTGGCGGGCGTCGCAGATACGCAGTATTTT
TRBV18	NA	TRBJ1-1	15	TRBD1	CASSPQDRVSTEAFF	TGTGCCAGCTCTCCCCAGGACAGGGTTAGCACTGAAGCTTTCTTT
TRBV19	NA	TRBJ1-5	15	TRBD1	CASGSGTGGRQPQHF	TGTGCCAGTGGATCCGGGACAGGGGGCCGGCAGCCCCAGCATTTT
TRBV7-3	NA	TRBJ1-1	16	NA	CASSLLGGGVNTEAFF	TGTGCCAGCAGCCTCCTGGGGGGAGGAGTGAACACTGAAGCTTTCTTT
TRBV5-6	NA	TRBJ2-7	14	NA	CASSLAQGPYEQYF	TGTGCCAGCAGCTTGGCCCAGGGCCCTTACGAGCAGTACTTC
TRBV5-1	NA	TRBJ1-3	15	TRBD1	CASSPGQSSSHTIYF	TGCGCCAGCAGCCCGGGACAGAGTTCCTCACACACCATATATTTT
TRBV7-2	NA	TRBJ2-1	14	TRBD1	CASSPGQATNEQFF	TGTGCCAGCAGCCCGGGACAGGCAACCAATGAGCAGTTCTTC
TRBV28	NA	TRBJ1-3	13	NA	CVTVSGTGNTIYF	TGTGTCACAGTTAGCGGGACAGGAAACACCATATATTTT
TRBV3-1/TRBV3-2	NA	TRBJ1-6	16	NA	CASSPKGGRQNSPLHF	TGTGCCAGCAGCCCAAAAGGGGGACGGCAAAATTCACCCCTCCACTTT
TRBV6-6	NA	TRBJ1-2	14	TRBD1	CASSDPGQVSGYTF	TGTGCCAGCAGCGACCCTGGACAGGTTAGCGGCTACACCTTC
TRBV9	once	TRBJ1-2	12	NA	CASTRTEYGYTF	TGTGCCAGCACCAGGACAGAGTATGGCTACACCTTC
TRBV28	NA	TRBJ2-7	14	NA	CASSLGGSTYEQYF	TGTGCCAGCAGTTTAGGAGGGTCCACCTACGAGCAGTACTTC
TRBV3-1/TRBV3-2	NA	TRBJ2-1	12	NA	CASSQDINEQFF	TGTGCCAGCAGCCAAGATATCAATGAGCAGTTCTTC
TRBV18	NA	TRBJ2-2	12	NA	CASSSFTGELFF	TGTGCCAGCTCATCTTTTACCGGGGAGCTGTTTTTT
TRBV6-5	NA	TRBJ2-5	13	NA	CASSRKGRETQYF	TGTGCCAGCAGCAGGAAGGGGAGGGAGACCCAGTACTTC
TRBV28	NA	TRBJ1-6	13	TRBD1	CASRVQGESPLHF	TGTGCCAGCCGTGTCCAGGGGGAATCACCCCTCCACTTT
TRBV5-4	NA	TRBJ1-2	13	NA	CASSPRTGHGYTF	TGTGCCAGCAGCCCACGAACAGGCCATGGCTACACCTTC
TRBV2	NA	TRBJ1-5	15	NA	CASSEYSGIGQPQHF	TGTGCCAGCAGTGAATACTCAGGGATAGGACAGCCCCAGCATTTT
TRBV29-1	NA	TRBJ2-7	14	NA	CSVGWVPGAYEQYF	TGCAGCGTTGGTTGGGTCCCAGGCGCCTACGAGCAGTACTTC
TRBV11-2	NA	TRBJ2-2	15	NA	CASSLGLGNTGELFF	TGTGCCAGCAGCTTAGGACTAGGTAACACCGGGGAGCTGTTTTTT
TRBV4-1	once	TRBJ1-1	13	NA	CASSFTENTEAFF	TGCGCCAGCAGCTTCACAGAGAACACTGAAGCTTTCTTT
TRBV27	NA	TRBJ2-3	15	NA	CASSLLAPPGDTQYF	TGTGCCAGCAGTTTACTAGCGCCTCCCGGAGATACGCAGTATTTT
TRBV5-4	NA	TRBJ2-5	16	TRBD2	CASSHDASGVQETQYF	TGTGCCAGCAGCCACGACGCTAGCGGGGTTCAAGAGACCCAGTACTTC
TRBV5-1	NA	TRBJ1-6	14	NA	CASSLGQENSPLHF	TGCGCCAGCAGCTTGGGACAGGAGAATTCACCCCTCCACTTT
TRBV25-1	NA	TRBJ1-2	12	NA	CASSAGVYGYTF	TGTGCCAGCAGTGCCGGGGTCTATGGCTACACCTTC
TRBV18	NA	TRBJ2-7	13	NA	CASSPLESYEQYF	TGTGCCAGCTCACCACTCGAGAGCTACGAGCAGTACTTC
TRBV4-3	NA	TRBJ1-2	15	NA	CASSQDQGGTYGYTF	TGCGCCAGCAGCCAAGATCAGGGCGGAACCTATGGCTACACCTTC
TRBV7-2	NA	TRBJ2-5	15	NA	CASSSVYSSRETQYF	TGTGCCAGCAGCTCAGTTTATAGCAGCCGAGAGACCCAGTACTTC
TRBV5-1	once	TRBJ2-7	15	TRBD2	CASSLGAGHSYEQYF	TGCGCCAGCAGCTTAGGAGCGGGGCACTCCTACGAGCAGTACTTC
TRBV25-1	NA	TRBJ2-7	15	NA	CASSESAGSLYEQYF	TGTGCCAGCAGTGAATCGGCAGGGTCTCTCTACGAGCAGTACTTC
TRBV5-4	NA	TRBJ1-5	14	TRBD1	CASSSQGANQPQHF	TGTGCCAGCAGCTCTCAGGGGGCCAATCAGCCCCAGCATTTT
TRBV2	NA	TRBJ1-5	14	NA	CASSGGSWDQPQHF	TGTGCCAGCAGTGGAGGATCTTGGGATCAGCCCCAGCATTTT
TRBV5-8	NA	TRBJ2-1	17	NA	CASSKGRGGRSDNEQFF	TGTGCCAGCAGCAAAGGTCGTGGCGGGCGATCGGACAATGAGCAGTTCTTC
TRBV7-2	once	TRBJ1-1	15	TRBD1	CASSPRTGMSTEAFF	TGTGCCAGCAGCCCCCGGACAGGGATGAGCACTGAAGCTTTCTTT
TRBV9	NA	TRBJ2-2	16	NA	CASSPRDLRGTGELFF	TGTGCCAGCAGCCCCCGTGACCTAAGAGGGACCGGGGAGCTGTTTTTT
TRBV6-5	NA	TRBJ1-5	15	NA	CASTRRGGSNQPQHF	TGTGCCAGCACAAGGAGAGGGGGAAGCAATCAGCCCCAGCATTTT
TRBV6-4	NA	TRBJ2-3	15	TRBD2	CASSESGGVSDTQYF	TGTGCCAGCAGTGAGAGCGGGGGGGTCTCAGATACGCAGTATTTT
TRBV5-1	NA	TRBJ1-4	16	NA	CASSFTTTGRAEKLFF	TGCGCCAGCAGCTTCACCACAACAGGGCGCGCCGAAAAACTGTTTTTT
TRBV24-1	NA	TRBJ2-3	13	TRBD2	CATSLAGADTQYF	TGTGCCACTAGCCTAGCGGGAGCTGATACGCAGTATTTT
TRBV20-1	NA	TRBJ1-1	11	NA	CSASRDREAFF	TGCAGTGCTAGCCGAGACAGGGAAGCTTTCTTT